A selection of T cell receptor beta chains follows, all from one sample in a study of T cell repertoires in cytomegalovirus infection. No antigen is known for these receptors. TCRdb fed the reads into MiXCR, producing one record per CDR3 protein. Among 550,000 to 700,000 distinct CDR3 sequences, 40% were seen once, and the ten largest hold around 46%. Sequences were derived from cultured PBMCs, sampled from culture after CMV antigen stimulation. These receptors were collected from a human donor in good health (CMV status not recorded). Some clones in this sample may be carry-over from other donors' samples. Both conserved end residues are part of each CDR3. The D gene is left open where the match is weak. Only part of the rows carry a size: once, few, many, or a class if the clone is expanded.

J	D	V	size	DNA	CDR3
TRBJ1-1	.	TRBV6-1	few	TGTGCCAGCAGTGACAGGGGAAAAGCTTTCTTT	CASSDRGKAFF
TRBJ2-1	.	TRBV5-1	.	TGCGCCAGCAGGGTGGCAGGGGTTGATGAGCAGTTCTTC	CASRVAGVDEQFF
TRBJ1-2	.	TRBV25-1	once	TGTGCCAGCAGTGCGAATGTCAGGGGCTATGGCTACACCTTC	CASSANVRGYGYTF
TRBJ2-1	TRBD2	TRBV19	.	TGTGCCAGTAGTAATAGCGGGGATGAGCAGTTCTTC	CASSNSGDEQFF
TRBJ2-1	.	TRBV4-1	few	TGCGCCAGCAGCCAAGAAAAACCGACTACCTTATACAATGAGCAGTTCTTC	CASSQEKPTTLYNEQFF
TRBJ2-1	TRBD2	TRBV6-2/TRBV6-3	.	TGTGCCAGCAGTTCGCCGGTATCTGCGGGAGGGCCGGGCTCCTACAATGAGCAGTTCTTC	CASSSPVSAGGPGSYNEQFF
TRBJ1-1	.	TRBV7-9	.	TGTGCCAGCAGCAAGATGGAACAAGCTTTCTTT	CASSKMEQAFF
TRBJ2-3	TRBD2	TRBV11-3	.	TGTGCCAGCAGCCCTCGGACTAGCGGGGGTTCAGATACGCAGTATTTT	CASSPRTSGGSDTQYF
TRBJ2-1	TRBD1	TRBV6-6	.	TGTGCCAGCAGTTACGGGACAGGCGAATCCTACAATGAGCAGTTCTTC	CASSYGTGESYNEQFF
TRBJ2-5	TRBD1	TRBV7-2	many	TGTGCCAGCAGCACTGGGACAGTCCAAGAGACCCAGTACTTC	CASSTGTVQETQYF
TRBJ1-1	.	TRBV19	.	TGTGCCAGTAGACGAGCGACCACAGGGAGGTCCACTGAAGCTTTCTTT	CASRRATTGRSTEAFF
TRBJ2-7	.	TRBV6-2/TRBV6-3	.	TGTGCCAGCAGTTACCTTTGGGCCAACACGGGGGAGCAGTACTTC	CASSYLWANTGEQYF
TRBJ1-4	.	TRBV19	.	TGTGCCAGTAGCCGGGGACGGACAACTAATGAAAAACTGTTTTTT	CASSRGRTTNEKLFF
TRBJ1-5	.	TRBV15	.	TGTGCCACCAGCAGAGGAGACAGTGATCAGCCCCAGCATTTT	CATSRGDSDQPQHF
TRBJ1-2	.	TRBV2	.	TGTGCCAGCAACGCAGAGCGGGGTAGCTATGGCTACACCTTC	CASNAERGSYGYTF
TRBJ2-1	.	TRBV12-3/TRBV12-4	.	TGTGCCAGCAGTTTCCCTTTCCCCTCCAATGAGCAGTTCTTC	CASSFPFPSNEQFF
TRBJ2-5	.	TRBV11-2	.	TGTGCCAGCAGCTTAGATCGAAGGGGCCAAGAGACCCAGTACTTC	CASSLDRRGQETQYF
TRBJ1-6	.	TRBV6-2/TRBV6-3	.	TGTGCCAGCAGTCTCCTTCGCCACCGGACACTGAGGAATTCACCCCTCCACTTT	CASSLLRHRTLRNSPLHF
TRBJ2-5	.	TRBV6-2/TRBV6-3	.	TGTGCCAGCAGTTACTTATCAGGGAAAGAGACCCAGTACTTC	CASSYLSGKETQYF
TRBJ2-1	TRBD2	TRBV7-2	few	TGTGCCAGCAGCCCTCTTAGCGGGGGAGGCCGGGGTGAGCAGTTCTTC	CASSPLSGGGRGEQFF
TRBJ2-5	.	TRBV7-2	few	TGTGCCAGCAGCACAAGGGGGGTATCGGAGACCCAGTACTTC	CASSTRGVSETQYF
TRBJ1-5	TRBD1	TRBV7-2	few	TGTGCCAGCAGCGGGGGGACAGGGAGCAATCAGCCCCAGCATTTT	CASSGGTGSNQPQHF
TRBJ2-7	.	TRBV7-2	once	TGTGCCAGCAGCCTCCAGACACGGGACGAGCAGTACTTC	CASSLQTRDEQYF
TRBJ2-7	TRBD2	TRBV7-2	.	TGTGCCAGCAGCGTCGGGACTATCTACGAGCAGTACTTC	CASSVGTIYEQYF
TRBJ2-3	.	TRBV6-1	.	TGTGCCAGCAACGAGCACCTCAGGGGAGATACGCAGTATTTT	CASNEHLRGDTQYF
TRBJ2-4	TRBD1	TRBV9	.	TGTGCCAGCAGCGTAAGAGGAGACAGGGGAGTAGACATTCAGTACTTC	CASSVRGDRGVDIQYF
TRBJ2-1	TRBD2	TRBV12-3/TRBV12-4	few	TGTGCCAGCACCCAGACTAGCGGGGGATTTCAGTTCTTC	CASTQTSGGFQFF
TRBJ2-1	.	TRBV5-4	few	TGTGCCAGCAGCTTGGTATCAGTCAATGAGCAGTTCTTC	CASSLVSVNEQFF
TRBJ2-3	.	TRBV7-2	.	TGTGCCAGCAGCTTCCTCAGCGGCGGGGATACGCAGTATTTT	CASSFLSGGDTQYF
TRBJ1-5	.	TRBV7-9	.	TGTGCCAGCAGCCTAGGGACGACCGCTATTATCCATTTT	CASSLGTTAIIHF
TRBJ1-2	.	TRBV20-1	.	TGCAGTGCTTCCCCCGACAGTAGGAATGGCTACACCTTC	CSASPDSRNGYTF
TRBJ1-4	TRBD1	TRBV7-2	few	TGTGCCAGCAGCGGACGAGTCAGGGGGGAGCCTCGATCTGAAAAACTGTTTTTT	CASSGRVRGEPRSEKLFF
TRBJ1-6	TRBD1	TRBV11-2	.	TGTGCCAGCAGCTTGTTGACAGGGGAGAATTCACCCCTCCACTTT	CASSLLTGENSPLHF
TRBJ2-7	.	TRBV12-3/TRBV12-4	few	TGTGCCAGCAGTTCCGTCATTTACGAGCAGTACTTC	CASSSVIYEQYF
TRBJ2-5	.	TRBV6-5	.	TGTGCCAGCAACTCTGGCCAAGAGACCCAGTACTTC	CASNSGQETQYF
TRBJ2-1	.	TRBV10-3	.	TGTGCCATCAGTGAGTCGATCTCCTACAATGAGCAGTTCTTC	CAISESISYNEQFF
TRBJ2-7	.	TRBV27	few	TGTGCCAGCAGTTCGTCATTCTTCACAGGATACTCCTCCTACGAGCAGTACTTC	CASSSSFFTGYSSYEQYF
TRBJ2-1	.	TRBV6-5	few	TGTGCCAGCAGTTACCCTCGGGCCCAAGGCTACAATGAGCAGTTCTTC	CASSYPRAQGYNEQFF
TRBJ2-5	.	TRBV10-3	.	TGTGCCATCAGTGAGTTTGGGGACCAAGAGACCCAGTACTTC	CAISEFGDQETQYF
TRBJ2-7	TRBD2	TRBV10-3	.	TGTGCCATCGGGGGACTAGCGGATTACGAGCAGTACTTC	CAIGGLADYEQYF
TRBJ2-7	.	TRBV4-1	few	TGCGCCAGCAGCCAGCACAATAGTGGGGCGTACGAGCAGTACTTC	CASSQHNSGAYEQYF
TRBJ2-2	.	TRBV2	.	TGTGCCAGCAGTGTAATTGAGTCTTACACCGGGGAGCTGTTTTTT	CASSVIESYTGELFF
TRBJ2-6	TRBD1	TRBV2	once	TGTGCCAGCAGTGGGGACAGGGGGCATGGGGCCAACGTCCTGACTTTC	CASSGDRGHGANVLTF
TRBJ2-1	TRBD2	TRBV15	few	TGTGCCACCAGCAGTACTAGCGGGGCCTACAATGAGCAGTTCTTC	CATSSTSGAYNEQFF
TRBJ1-5	TRBD1	TRBV20-1	.	TGCAGTGCTATAGGTCGGGCAGGGGGAGCGGTTCAGCCCCAGCATTTT	CSAIGRAGGAVQPQHF
TRBJ1-2	.	TRBV7-9	many	TGTGCCAGCAGCCTGGCGACTAACTATGGCTACACCTTC	CASSLATNYGYTF
TRBJ2-7	.	TRBV28	.	TGTGCCAGCAGTTTCGTGGACAGACCCTACGAGCAGTACTTC	CASSFVDRPYEQYF
TRBJ2-5	.	TRBV2	few	TGTGCCAGCAGCGAACAGGGACCACCGGGGGCCCAGTACTTC	CASSEQGPPGAQYF
TRBJ2-7	TRBD2	TRBV7-2	.	TGTGCCAGCAGCTTAGGGCGGGAGTCGGGCGAGCAGTACTTC	CASSLGRESGEQYF